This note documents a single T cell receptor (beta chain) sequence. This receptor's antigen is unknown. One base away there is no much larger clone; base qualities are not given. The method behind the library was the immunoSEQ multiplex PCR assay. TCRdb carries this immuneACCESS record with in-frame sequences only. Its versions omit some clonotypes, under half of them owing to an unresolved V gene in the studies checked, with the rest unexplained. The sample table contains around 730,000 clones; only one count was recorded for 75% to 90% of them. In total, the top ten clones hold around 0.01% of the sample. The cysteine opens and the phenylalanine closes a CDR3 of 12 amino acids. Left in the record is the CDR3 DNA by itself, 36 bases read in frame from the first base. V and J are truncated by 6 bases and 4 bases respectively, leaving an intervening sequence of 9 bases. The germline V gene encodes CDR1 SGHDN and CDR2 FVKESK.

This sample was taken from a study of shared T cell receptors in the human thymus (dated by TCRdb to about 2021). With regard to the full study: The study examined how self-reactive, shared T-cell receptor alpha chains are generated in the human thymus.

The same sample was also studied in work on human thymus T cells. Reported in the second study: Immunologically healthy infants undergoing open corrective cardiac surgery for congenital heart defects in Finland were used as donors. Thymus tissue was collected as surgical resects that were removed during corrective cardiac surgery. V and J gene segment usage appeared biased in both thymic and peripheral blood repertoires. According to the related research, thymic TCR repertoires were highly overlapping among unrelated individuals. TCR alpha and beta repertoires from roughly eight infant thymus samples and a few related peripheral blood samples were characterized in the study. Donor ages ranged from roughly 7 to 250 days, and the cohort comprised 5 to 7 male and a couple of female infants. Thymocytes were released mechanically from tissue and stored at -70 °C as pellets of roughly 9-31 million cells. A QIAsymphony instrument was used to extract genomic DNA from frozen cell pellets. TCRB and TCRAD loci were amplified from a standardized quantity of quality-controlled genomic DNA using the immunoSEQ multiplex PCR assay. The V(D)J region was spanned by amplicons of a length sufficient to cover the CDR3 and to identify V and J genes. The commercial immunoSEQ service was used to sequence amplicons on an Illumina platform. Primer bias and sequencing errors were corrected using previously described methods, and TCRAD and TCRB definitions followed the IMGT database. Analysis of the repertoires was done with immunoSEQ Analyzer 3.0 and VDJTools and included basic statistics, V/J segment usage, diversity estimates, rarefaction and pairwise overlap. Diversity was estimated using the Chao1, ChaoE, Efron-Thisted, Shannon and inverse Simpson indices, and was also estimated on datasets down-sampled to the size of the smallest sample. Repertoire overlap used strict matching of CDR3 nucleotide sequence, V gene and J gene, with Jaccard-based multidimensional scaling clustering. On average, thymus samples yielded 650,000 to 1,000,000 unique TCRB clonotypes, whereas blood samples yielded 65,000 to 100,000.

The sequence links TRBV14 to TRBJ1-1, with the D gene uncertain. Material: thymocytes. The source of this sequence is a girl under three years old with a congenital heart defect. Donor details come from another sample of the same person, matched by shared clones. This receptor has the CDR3 CASSRRFTEAFF. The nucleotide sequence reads TGTGCCAGCAGTAGGAGGTTCACTGAAGCTTTCTTT.